The 21 T cell receptor beta chains below all came from one sample that was sequenced in a study of blood T cell repertoires in COVID-19. Profiling relied on immunoSEQ multiplex PCR, and the TCRdb table lists in-frame clones only, not all of them. The sample carries 200,000 to 300,000 clones, 70% to 90% recorded once. Material: peripheral blood. All receptors derive from a woman in her 30s who had recovered from COVID-19.

The chain combines TRBV5-6 with TRBJ2-7; D unresolved. The CDR3 is 14 amino acids. The V gene lost 0 bases and the J gene lost 3 bases, with 10 bases spanning the gap. Germline V gives CDR1 SGHDT, CDR2 YYEEEE. Here the CDR3 reads CASSLDSSFYEQYF. As DNA, the CDR3 is TGTGCCAGCAGCTTGGACAGCTCCTTCTACGAGCAGTACTTC.

This chain uses TRBV4-1 with TRBJ2-3; D is perhaps TRBD1 (6 bases). Between the trimmed V and J ends, which lost 6 bases and 1 base, there was a span of 17 bases. This CDR3 is built from 16 residues. Germline V gene lookup returns CDR1 MGHRA and CDR2 YSYEKL. DNA of the CDR3: TGCGCCAGCAGTCCTCAGGGGAGTTACGGCACAGATACGCAGTATTTT. This sequence encodes CASSPQGSYGTDTQYF.

This chain links TRBV19 with TRBJ1-1; D gene ambiguous. Germline CDR1 is LNHDA and CDR2 is SQIVND (reference sequence). V was cut by 5 bases and J by 2 bases, with 9 bases left in between. This CDR3 spans 13 amino acids. The CDR3: CASSLRRNTEAFF. The CDR3 bases are TGTGCCAGTAGTCTCAGGCGTAACACTGAAGCTTTCTTT.

This chain uses TRBV11-2 with TRBJ1-3; tentative D call: TRBD1 (6 bases). The CDR3 loop spans 15 amino acids. Per germline, CDR1 SGHAT and CDR2 FQNNGV. The ends were cut back, 3 bases at V and 0 bases at J, with 9 bases in the middle. CDR3 residues: CASSFYRDSGNTIYF. Written as DNA, the CDR3 is TGTGCCAGCAGCTTCTACAGGGACTCTGGAAACACCATATATTTT.

The chain carries TRBV9 and TRBJ2-1, with 7 positions matching TRBD2. This CDR3 spans 15 amino acids. Germline V gives CDR1 SGDLS, CDR2 YYNGEE. J was trimmed by 3 bases and V by 0 bases; bases with no gene match: 3. CDR3 sequence reads: CASSVDGLGYNEQFF. As DNA, the CDR3 is TGTGCCAGCAGCGTAGATGGACTAGGCTACAATGAGCAGTTCTTC.

The chain recombines TRBV12-3 or TRBV12-4 with TRBJ1-3; D unresolved. The CDR3 runs 13 residues. V lost 7 bases to trimming and J lost 0 bases, with 7 bases between them. In nucleotides, the CDR3 is TGTGCCAGCAAGCAGGCCTCTGGAAACACCATATATTTT. It is translated as CASKQASGNTIYF.

The chain recombines TRBV3-1 (or the pseudogene TRBV3-2) with TRBJ2-1; 10 bases agree with TRBD2. This CDR3 contains 13 residues. Germline CDR1 is LGHDT and CDR2 is YNNKEL (reference sequence). The V and J ends lost 4 bases and 9 bases, in that order; junction bases with no gene match: 3. The CDR3 DNA is TGTGCCAGCAGCCTCCGGACTAGCGGTGAGCAGTTCTTC. Encoded protein: CASSLRTSGEQFF.

The CDR3 DNA reads TGTGCCAGCAGGTGGACTTCTGTGGGTGAGGGCACAGATACGCAGTATTTT. It translates to CASRWTSVGEGTDTQYF. The chain uses TRBV7-9 and TRBJ2-3, with a tentative D call TRBD2 (5 bases). The germline CDR1 and CDR2 sequences are SEHNR and FQNEAQ (reference sequence). The CDR3 is 17 residues long. V lost 6 bases to trimming and J lost 1 base, with 20 bases between them.

The rearrangement joins TRBV5-1 to TRBJ2-2; 7 nucleotides agree with TRBD2. The germline gives CDR1 SGHRS, CDR2 YFSETQ. J lost 2 bases, V lost 1 base, and 2 bases had no gene match. The CDR3 has 15 amino acids. CDR3 sequence (DNA): TGCGCCAGCAGCTTGCGGGGGGAAAACACCGGGGAGCTGTTTTTT. Residues: CASSLRGENTGELFF.

The rearrangement joins TRBV2 to TRBJ1-3; TRBD1 is a possible D gene (5 bases). CDR1 and CDR2 from the germline V gene are SNHLY and FYNNEI. The V end was cut by 7 bases, the J end by 0 bases, with 28 bases between. There are 20 residues in the CDR3. The CDR3 sequence is CASNRSSSFLTANSGNTIYF. CDR3 in DNA: TGTGCCAGCAATCGGAGCTCCAGTTTTCTGACAGCGAACTCTGGAAACACCATATATTTT.

The CDR3 DNA is TGTGCCAGCAGTTATGTCCCCTTATACAATGAGCAGTTCTTC. This sequence encodes CASSYVPLYNEQFF. The chain carries TRBV6-2 or TRBV6-3 and TRBJ2-1; D not resolved. The CDR3 contains 14 residues. V shed 3 bases and J shed 4 bases, with 10 bases lying between them. CDR1 and CDR2 (germline): MNHEY, SVGEGT.

The chain carries TRBV4-3 and TRBJ2-7; 8 bases match TRBD2. The CDR3 loop spans 17 amino acids. V gave up 1 base and J gave up 2 bases; unmatched junction bases: 10. Looked up from germline, CDR1 is LGHNA and CDR2 is YSLEER. Written as DNA, the CDR3 is TGCGCCAGCAGCCAAGGAACGGCGGGGGGAATCCCCTACGAGCAGTACTTC. This gives the protein CASSQGTAGGIPYEQYF.

The rearrangement uses TRBV5-1 and TRBJ2-1; 8 bases are a match to TRBD1. The CDR3 sequence is 15 residues long. The germline V gene has CDR1 SGHRS and CDR2 YFSETQ. J lost 4 bases, V lost 3 bases, and 6 bases had no gene match. The CDR3 DNA reads as TGCGCCAGCAGCTCCACAGGGGGGAATTACAATGAGCAGTTCTTC. This gives the protein CASSSTGGNYNEQFF.

The genes are TRBV4-3 and TRBJ1-6; 9 nucleotides agree with TRBD1. V lost 4 bases and J lost 3; bases outside the gene matches: 4. Germline loops: CDR1 LGHNA, CDR2 YSLEER. The CDR3 runs 16 residues. CDR3 protein: CASSPTGGIYNSPLHF. DNA for the CDR3: TGCGCCAGCAGCCCGACAGGGGGAATCTATAATTCACCCCTCCACTTT.

Only a few counts were recorded for this clone. The chain joins TRBV7-2 to TRBJ1-2; a possible D gene is TRBD1 (6 bases). The length of the CDR3 is 14 residues. With 2 bases removed from V and 3 bases from J, the gap between germline ends came to 10 bases. Germline lookup yields CDR1 SGHTA and CDR2 FQGNSA. Here the CDR3 DNA reads TGTGCCAGCAGCTTAACGACAGGACACTATGGCTACACCTTC. Protein: CASSLTTGHYGYTF.

This clone occurred a few times. The CDR3 DNA is TGTGCCAGCAGTCGAACAGATAGCAATCAGCCCCAGCATTTT. Translating it yields CASSRTDSNQPQHF. V gene TRBV6-2 or TRBV6-3 combines with J gene TRBJ1-5, with D uncertain. Germline V gene lookup returns CDR1 MNHEY and CDR2 SVGEGT. V lost 5 bases and J lost 0, with 8 bases in between. This CDR3 region has 14 residues.

The V gene is TRBV7-9, the J gene TRBJ1-2; the D is unclear. The CDR3 is 16 amino acids. In germline, CDR1 is SEHNR, CDR2 FQNEAQ (reference sequence). Trimming shortened V by 1 base and J by 4 bases, and 16 bases separated the two germline ends. CDR3 nucleotide sequence: TGTGCCAGCAGCTTAGGCCTTTCGGGAGGATCCTATGGCTACACCTTC. Protein: CASSLGLSGGSYGYTF.

The chain is built from TRBV10-2 and TRBJ2-7; D remains unclear. CDR3 length: 11 amino acids. In germline, CDR1 is WSHSY, CDR2 SAAADI. Deletions cut 6 bases from V and 6 bases from J, with 9 bases between. In nucleotides, the CDR3 is TGCGCCAGCAGCCCTCTGGCCGAGCAGTACTTC. As protein: CASSPLAEQYF.

The gene calls are TRBV29-1 and TRBJ2-1; TRBD2 agrees at 11 bases. Germline V gene lookup returns CDR1 SQVTM and CDR2 ANQGSEA. The V segment lost 3 bases and the J segment 0 bases; nucleotides outside the gene matches: 4. This CDR3 is built from 16 residues. The CDR3 region is CSVDLAGGISYNEQFF. The CDR3 DNA follows: TGCAGCGTTGATCTAGCGGGGGGAATCTCCTACAATGAGCAGTTCTTC.

Details on this clone: The same CDR3 arises from other DNA sequences in this sample as well. The chain uses TRBV5-1 and TRBJ1-2; 7 bases match TRBD1. Germline values: CDR1 SGHRS, CDR2 YFSETQ. The ends lost 3 bases at V and 2 bases at J; junction bases unmatched: 4. This CDR3 region has 14 residues. The CDR3 region has the DNA TGCGCCAGCAGCTCGACGACAGGGAACTATGGCTACACCTTC. Translated: CASSSTTGNYGYTF.

J is TRBJ2-1 and V is TRBV7-2; possibly TRBD2 for D (6 bases). The CDR3 consists of 15 residues. V lost 5 bases and J 9 bases, leaving 20 bases between the germline ends. Germline-derived CDR1 and CDR2 are SGHTA and FQGNSA. The CDR3 sequence is CASSGGLTPTSEQFF. The CDR3 nucleotides are TGTGCCAGCAGCGGGGGACTCACCCCAACCAGTGAGCAGTTCTTC.